The rows below give T cell receptor beta chains drawn from one sample of a study of blood T cell repertoires in COVID-19. Method: immunoSEQ multiplex PCR; TCRdb's copy keeps in-frame clones and lacks some. The data hold approximately 180,000 clones, with more than 75% observed a single time. What was sequenced was PBMCs or T cells enriched from blood (not recorded which). These TCRs come from a human donor with acute COVID-19. The donor label of this sample is uncertain. Both conserved end residues are part of each CDR3. Fields, in order: clone size, V gene, D gene, J gene, CDR3 DNA, CDR3 protein. D genes are given only for firm matches. Not every row has a clone size; where given, it reads once, few, many or a size class.

.,TRBV30,.,TRBJ1-1,TGTGCCTGGAGTGCAGGTATCCTGAACACTGAAGCTTTCTTT,CAWSAGILNTEAFF
.,TRBV20-1,TRBD2,TRBJ2-3,TGCAGTGCTAGTCCGACTAGCGGGGGGGCTGATACGCAGTATTTT,CSASPTSGGADTQYF
.,TRBV19,.,TRBJ1-4,TGTGCCAGTAGTAACCGACCCCGGGGGGATGAAAAACTGTTTTTT,CASSNRPRGDEKLFF
.,TRBV21-1,.,TRBJ1-1,TGTGCCAGCAGCAAAGCTGAGGGAAAGACTGAAGCTTTCTTT,CASSKAEGKTEAFF
.,TRBV7-2,.,TRBJ2-3,TGTGCCAGCAGCGTATCAGCGACAGATACGCAGTATTTT,CASSVSATDTQYF
.,TRBV7-9,TRBD2,TRBJ2-7,TGTGCCAGCAGCCGCGGGGGGGTCTCCTACGAGCAGTACTTC,CASSRGGVSYEQYF
.,TRBV4-1,TRBD1,TRBJ2-5,TGCGCCAGCAGCCCCGGGGACAGGACCCAAGAGACCCAGTACTTC,CASSPGDRTQETQYF
.,TRBV21-1,.,TRBJ2-5,TGTGCCAGCCTACTAGCGGGGGGCGAAGAGACCCAGTACTTC,CASLLAGGEETQYF
.,TRBV7-2,TRBD2,TRBJ2-5,TGTGCCAGCAGCCCCATGTGGGGGGGGCAAGAGACCCAGTACTTC,CASSPMWGGQETQYF
.,TRBV29-1,TRBD2,TRBJ2-5,TGCAGCGTTGCCCCGGGGGGGGGTGAGACCCAGTACTTC,CSVAPGGGETQYF
once,TRBV28,TRBD1,TRBJ1-2,TGTGCCAGCAGTTCTCGGACAGGGGAAGCCTATGGCTACACCTTC,CASSSRTGEAYGYTF
.,TRBV30,TRBD1,TRBJ1-2,TGTGCCTCGAACCCGGGACAGGGAAACTATGGCTACACCTTC,CASNPGQGNYGYTF
once,TRBV20-1,.,TRBJ2-5,TGCAGTGCTAGTGCGGGACTGGGACAAGAGACCCAGTACTTC,CSASAGLGQETQYF
.,TRBV7-9,.,TRBJ1-2,TGTGCCAGCAGCTTATACGGGGTGCCCCAGAACTATGGCTACACCTTC,CASSLYGVPQNYGYTF
.,TRBV25-1,.,TRBJ2-5,TGTGCCAGCAGGAGGGGGTTGGCAGGGTCGGGAGAGACCCAGTACTTC,CASRRGLAGSGETQYF
.,TRBV9,TRBD1,TRBJ2-3,TGTGCCAGCAGCGTAGACCCCCTGACAGGGTCCTTCCGCACAGATACGCAGTATTTT,CASSVDPLTGSFRTDTQYF
.,TRBV5-6,TRBD1,TRBJ1-6,TGTGCCAGCAGCTGGGGCAGGACAGGGGGTAGTAATTCACCCCTCCACTTT,CASSWGRTGGSNSPLHF
.,TRBV5-4,.,TRBJ1-6,TGTGCCAGCAGCTTCAGGGTCGGGAATTCACCCCTCCACTTT,CASSFRVGNSPLHF
.,TRBV9,.,TRBJ1-4,TGTGCCAGCAGCGAGGGAGCAACTAATGAAAAACTGTTTTTT,CASSEGATNEKLFF
.,TRBV19,.,TRBJ2-2,TGTGCCAGTAGTTTTCAGGGATCCATAGGAACCGGGGAGCTGTTTTTT,CASSFQGSIGTGELFF
once,TRBV2,TRBD1,TRBJ1-5,TGTGCCAGCAGGACAGGGCGGGGTCAGCCCCAGCATTTT,CASRTGRGQPQHF
.,TRBV2,TRBD2,TRBJ2-5,TGTGCCACCAGACGGACTAGCGGACAAGAGACCCAGTACTTC,CATRRTSGQETQYF
.,TRBV27,.,TRBJ1-1,TGTGCCAGCAGTTTATTGGGGGGCGGGGGGACTGAAGCTTTCTTT,CASSLLGGGGTEAFF
.,TRBV11-2,.,TRBJ1-1,TGTGCCAGCAGCTCCGACTCTTTGGCGCAAGTGAACACTGAAGCTTTCTTT,CASSSDSLAQVNTEAFF
.,TRBV10-3,TRBD1,TRBJ1-3,TGTGCCATCAACGGACAGGGGGGAAACACCATATATTTT,CAINGQGGNTIYF
once,TRBV19,.,TRBJ2-3,TGTGCCAGTAGTATAGTATGGAGCGGTTATAGCACAGATACGCAGTATTTT,CASSIVWSGYSTDTQYF
few,TRBV5-4,.,TRBJ1-6,TGTGCCAGCAGCTTGCACAGTAATTCACCCCTCCACTTT,CASSLHSNSPLHF
.,TRBV4-1,TRBD1,TRBJ2-7,TGCGCCAGCAGCCAAGCCGGGACAGAAAACTACGAGCAGTACTTC,CASSQAGTENYEQYF
.,TRBV6-4,.,TRBJ1-1,TGTGCCAGCTCCCTGCGGGGGGACACTGAAGCTTTCTTT,CASSLRGDTEAFF
many,TRBV19,.,TRBJ2-3,TGTGCCAGTAGTATAGACGGCAGGGTCACAGATACGCAGTATTTT,CASSIDGRVTDTQYF
.,TRBV18,.,TRBJ1-1,TGTGCCAGCTCACCTATGGAGCGCCGAGGAGCTTTCTTT,CASSPMERRGAFF
.,TRBV7-7,TRBD1,TRBJ2-3,TGTGCCAGCAGCAGGACAGGGGCTAGCACAGATACGCAGTATTTT,CASSRTGASTDTQYF
.,TRBV27,.,TRBJ2-5,TGTGCCAGCAGCTCGGACGCGACGAGGGGGGAGACCCAGTACTTC,CASSSDATRGETQYF
.,TRBV9,.,TRBJ2-1,TGTGCCAGCAGCCTGCAAGCGGCCTCCTACAATGAGCAGTTCTTC,CASSLQAASYNEQFF
.,TRBV6-5,TRBD1,TRBJ1-2,TGTGCCAGCAGTTACGACAGGGCCCGCTATGGCTACACCTTC,CASSYDRARYGYTF
.,TRBV29-1,.,TRBJ1-4,TGCAGCGTTGGAGGGAGTTCGGCGAAACTGTTTTTT,CSVGGSSAKLFF
.,TRBV5-1,TRBD1,TRBJ2-7,TGCGCCAGCAGCTTGGAACAGGGGCCCTCCTACGAGCAGTACTTC,CASSLEQGPSYEQYF
.,TRBV11-2,TRBD1,TRBJ1-1,TGTGCCAGCAGCTCATTTAGGGACAGGGCAAACACTGAAGCTTTCTTT,CASSSFRDRANTEAFF
.,TRBV11-2,TRBD1,TRBJ1-2,TGTGCCAGCAGCTCGGGACAGGGGGGCGGCTACACCTTC,CASSSGQGGGYTF
.,TRBV5-1,TRBD1,TRBJ1-1,TGCGCCAGCAGCCTGGAGGCCAGGGGGCGGACGAACACTGAAGCTTTCTTT,CASSLEARGRTNTEAFF
.,TRBV5-5,.,TRBJ2-1,TGTGCCAGCTCGACCCCAGGGAATGAGCAGTTCTTC,CASSTPGNEQFF
.,TRBV19,.,TRBJ2-5,TGTGCCAGCAGGAGGGGGGGCAGATGGGAGACCCAGTACTTC,CASRRGGRWETQYF
.,TRBV19,.,TRBJ1-4,TGTGCCAGTAGTTCGGGGAGGCTGGATGAAAAACTGTTTTTT,CASSSGRLDEKLFF
.,TRBV6-4,.,TRBJ2-6,TGTGCCAGCAGTGCATCCGGGTGGCGCCCGGGGGCCAACGTCCTGACTTTC,CASSASGWRPGANVLTF
.,TRBV4-3,.,TRBJ1-1,TGCGCCAGCAGCCAAGATACCGGGCAGGGAGAAGCTTTCTTT,CASSQDTGQGEAFF
.,TRBV7-2,.,TRBJ1-3,TGTGCCATCCATCCCACAGGGAGCTCTGGAAACACCATATATTTT,CAIHPTGSSGNTIYF
.,TRBV7-9,TRBD1,TRBJ2-7,TGTGCCAGCAGCCTCACCGGGACAGGGAACGAGCAGTACTTC,CASSLTGTGNEQYF
.,TRBV5-1,.,TRBJ2-1,TGCGCCAGCAGCTTGGGAGGGCAGGGGTTCTCAGATGAGCAGTTCTTC,CASSLGGQGFSDEQFF
.,TRBV7-2,.,TRBJ2-3,TGTGCCAGCAGCTCGCTTGAGTCCACAGATACGCAGTATTTT,CASSSLESTDTQYF
once,TRBV11-2,.,TRBJ1-2,TGTGCCAGCAGCTCCCGCTCGACAGTAGACTATGGCTACACCTTC,CASSSRSTVDYGYTF
few,TRBV2,TRBD1,TRBJ1-2,TGTGCCAGCAGTGATATGGACAGGGGAAGGGATGGCTACACCTTC,CASSDMDRGRDGYTF
.,TRBV11-2,TRBD1,TRBJ1-1,TGTGCCAGCAGCTTACAGGGGGCTGGGTACACTGAAGCTTTCTTT,CASSLQGAGYTEAFF
.,TRBV10-3,TRBD2,TRBJ2-1,TGTGCCATCAGACTAGCGGGGGGGCTTGAGCAGTTCTTC,CAIRLAGGLEQFF
.,TRBV21-1,.,TRBJ2-5,TGTGCCAGCAGCCTCCCGAAGGGGGTTCAAGAGACCCAGTACTTC,CASSLPKGVQETQYF
.,TRBV1,.,TRBJ2-5,TGCACCAGCAGCCATGCGAGGCAAGAGACCCAGTACTTC,CTSSHARQETQYF
.,TRBV2,TRBD1,TRBJ1-1,TGTGCCAGCAGAGACAGGGACCTAAACACTGAAGCTTTCTTT,CASRDRDLNTEAFF
.,TRBV5-4,TRBD2,TRBJ2-1,TGTGCCAGCAGCTCCGGGACTAGCGGCTCCTACAATGAGCAGTTCTTC,CASSSGTSGSYNEQFF
.,TRBV3-1/TRBV3-2,.,TRBJ1-1,TGTGCCAGCAGCCAAGGTGCGGGGGCCGGCCCCACTGAAGCTTTCTTT,CASSQGAGAGPTEAFF
.,TRBV5-4,TRBD1,TRBJ2-5,TGTGCCAGCAGCTTGGAAGGGGGCGCGGAGACCCAGTACTTC,CASSLEGGAETQYF